This T cell receptor (beta chain) was captured in a study of vaccination and CD4 T cells after COVID-19. Findings and caveats of the study: The great majority, 304 of 307 vaccine-specific clones, proved spike mono-reactive in convalescent patients.

Treatment here: roughly 11-day PBMC culture with coronavirus spike peptide pools or control peptides (ViraFEST assay). Concerning this clonotype: The antigen remains undetermined.

Germline CDR1 reads MNHNS; CDR2 reads SASEGT. The V gene end was trimmed by 5 bases and the J gene end by 5 bases; junction bases not matched to a gene: 11. The CDR3 runs 15 residues. With the Oncomine TCR Beta short-read assay, DNA from cultured CD4+ T cells was sequenced. TCRdb recomputed calls from the PCR reads with MiXCR, one row per CDR3 protein. This table holds roughly 11,000 distinct CDR3 sequences, roughly two thirds found once. This specimen was CD4+ T cells from blood, cultured in vitro, taken before SARS-CoV-2 vaccination. The V call is TRBV6-1, the J call TRBJ2-7, with TRBD2 matching over 8 bases. The receptor was derived from a human donor who had recovered from COVID-19. The CDR3, as DNA: TGTGCCAGCAGTACCACGGGTAGCGGGACCCACGAGCAGTACTTC. The encoded protein is CASSTTGSGTHEQYF.